These 21 T cell receptor beta chains originate from one sample sequenced in a study of T cells after yellow fever vaccination (dated by TCRdb to the late 2010s). What this sample's treatment or condition label stands for: live attenuated yellow fever vaccine strain. The library was generated by 5' RACE. For sequencing, an Illumina HiSeq 2500 was employed. The public reads were reprocessed in TCRdb via fastp at Q25 and MiXCR, keeping in-frame beta chains. All rows with the same CDR3 protein become a single entry with the most common DNA and genes. This sample holds roughly 63,000 distinct CDR3 sequences; less than 8.5% were observed only once. Around 34% of the sample belongs to the ten largest clones. The sample was CD8+ T cells sorted from PBMCs, taken 15 days after the yellow fever booster vaccination. The receptors stem from a man aged 25-45 years who received the YFV17D yellow fever vaccine.

At least ten counts were recorded for this clonotype. This chain links TRBV5-6 with TRBJ2-4, with 9 bases fitting TRBD1. From germline, CDR1 is SGHDT and CDR2 YYEEEE. This CDR3 spans 12 amino acids. Trimming took 3 bases from V and 13 from J; bases not matched to a gene: 5. The CDR3 DNA reads TGTGCCAGCAGCTCCGGGACAGGGTTCCAGTACTTC. Translating it yields CASSSGTGFQYF.

This clonotype was recorded many times. This sequence joins TRBV5-1 and TRBJ2-1, with 9 bases that match TRBD2. The CDR3 sequence is 17 residues long. Germline values: CDR1 SGHRS, CDR2 YFSETQ. V shed 2 bases and J 1 base; nucleotides not matched to a gene: 7. The DNA for the CDR3 is TGCGCCAGCAGCTTCGGGATAGCGGGAGCGTCCTACAATGAGCAGTTCTTC. Encoded protein: CASSFGIAGASYNEQFF. The full variable domain, rest sourced from reference TRBV5-1 and TRBJ2-1, is KAGVTQTPRYLIKTRGQQVTLSCSPISGHRSVSWYQQTPGQGLQFLFEYFSETQRNKGNFPGRFSGRQFSNSRSEMNVSTLELGDSALYLCASSFGIAGASYNEQFFGPGTRLTVL.

This clonotype was seen repeatedly, ten times or more. Written as DNA, the CDR3 is TGTGCCAGCAGCCAATCGACCGGTAATGAGCAGTTCTTC. Protein product: CASSQSTGNEQFF. The V gene is TRBV16, the J gene TRBJ2-1; D gene ambiguous. V was clipped by 0 bases and J by 7 bases, with 7 bases between them. The CDR3 has 13 amino acids. The germline gives CDR1 KGHSY, CDR2 FQNENV.

This clonotype came up a few times. This chain joins TRBV23-1 and TRBJ2-7; unclear D gene. TRBV23-1 is labeled an ORF, and its function is uncertain. The ends were cut back, 7 bases at V and 2 bases at J, with 15 bases in the middle. This CDR3 comprises 14 residues. Written as DNA, the CDR3 is TGCGCCAGCAAATTCTTGACCCGTACCTACGAGCAGTACTTC. Amino acids: CASKFLTRTYEQYF.

In its sample, this clonotype was seen a few times. This chain connects TRBV7-9 to TRBJ1-2; unclear D gene. The CDR3 runs to 15 residues. Germline V gives CDR1 SEHNR, CDR2 FQNEAQ (reference sequence). V was shortened by 2 bases and J by 6 bases, with 16 bases between the two germline ends. The CDR3 region is CASSLNQAGSHGYTF. CDR3 nucleotides: TGTGCCAGCAGCTTAAACCAGGCCGGGAGCCATGGCTACACCTTC.

This clonotype has at least ten counts. The rearrangement links TRBV28 to TRBJ2-7; 8 nucleotides agree with TRBD2. The J segment lost 0 bases and the V segment lost 1 base, leaving 5 bases of the junction unmatched. The CDR3 consists of 16 residues. Germline V gene lookup returns CDR1 MDHEN and CDR2 SYDVKM. The CDR3 region has the DNA TGTGCCAGCAGTTTATCAGGGCTAGCGGGCTCCTACGAGCAGTACTTC. This translates into CASSLSGLAGSYEQYF.

This clonotype was recorded many times. V gene TRBV4-3 combines with J gene TRBJ2-1, with TRBD2 matching over 8 bases. Germline CDR1 is LGHNA and CDR2 is YSLEER. V lost 5 bases and J lost 1; bases outside the gene matches: 7. The CDR3 is 16 residues long. The CDR3 here is CASSALAVGSYNEQFF. The CDR3 bases are TGCGCCAGCAGCGCACTAGCGGTTGGGTCCTACAATGAGCAGTTCTTC.

This clonotype was picked up many times. The rearrangement links TRBV28 to TRBJ2-1; D may be TRBD1 (5 bases). Germline CDR1 is MDHEN and CDR2 is SYDVKM. This CDR3 spans 14 amino acids. V was pared by 10 bases and J by 0 bases, with 13 bases between. The CDR3 DNA follows: TGTGCCATCAGGGCCTTCAGCTCCTACAATGAGCAGTTCTTC. Translated, it gives CAIRAFSSYNEQFF.

This clonotype was counted ten times or more. This rearrangement joins TRBV5-1 to TRBJ2-7; tentatively, D is TRBD1 (6 bases). Per germline, CDR1 SGHRS and CDR2 YFSETQ. The length of the CDR3 is 16 residues. Trimming cost V 0 bases and J 0 bases, with 13 bases left between them. CDR3 protein: CASSLAWGQPSYEQYF. In DNA, the CDR3 is TGCGCCAGCAGCTTGGCTTGGGGGCAGCCCTCCTACGAGCAGTACTTC.

The table lists this clonotype with many counts. The chain combines TRBV7-9 with TRBJ2-7; unclear D gene. This CDR3 comprises 11 residues. Between the trimmed V and J ends, which lost 3 bases and 3 bases, there was a span of 3 bases. CDR1 SEHNR and CDR2 FQNEAQ come from the germline V gene (reference sequence). CDR3 coding DNA: TGTGCCAGCAGCTTCGACTACGAGCAGTACTTC. Protein sequence: CASSFDYEQYF.

Note on this clonotype: A much bigger clone sits one base away, suggesting this may be a read error. V is TRBV25-1 and J is TRBJ2-2; D perhaps matches TRBD1 (6 bases). This CDR3 spans 16 amino acids. The germline V gene encodes CDR1 MGHDK and CDR2 SYGVNS. The CDR3 DNA reads as TGTGTCAGCAGTGAAAGGGCAGGGGACGCCACCGGGGAGCTGTTTTTT. It specifies CVSSERAGDATGELFF. Full variable domain (rest looked up from reference TRBV25-1 and TRBJ2-2): EADIYQTPRYLVIGTGKKITLECSQTMGHDKMYWYQQDPGMELHLIHYSYGVNSTEKGDLSSESTVSRIRTEHFPLTLESARPSHTSQYLCVSSERAGDATGELFFGEGSRLTVL.

Many counts were recorded for this clonotype. The V and J genes are TRBV7-2 and TRBJ1-2; the D is unclear. V lost 1 base, J lost 0 bases, and 9 bases lay in between. The germline V gene encodes CDR1 SGHTA and CDR2 FQGNSA. The CDR3 is 15 residues long. CDR3 sequence (DNA): TGTGCCAGCAGCTTAGATCCTGAACCTAACTATGGCTACACCTTC. Translation: CASSLDPEPNYGYTF.

This clonotype was counted at least ten times. The CDR3 sequence: CASSANRDSGDHEQYF. CDR3 bases: TGTGCCAGCAGCGCCAACCGGGATTCAGGGGACCACGAGCAGTACTTC. The rearrangement joins TRBV9 to TRBJ2-7; possible D gene TRBD1, 6 bases. The CDR3 runs 16 residues. Germline V lookup: CDR1 SGDLS, CDR2 YYNGEE. Trimming shortened V by 3 bases and J by 5 bases, and 21 bases separated the two germline ends.

This chain joins TRBV5-1 and TRBJ2-1; 14 positions agree with TRBD2. CDR1 and CDR2 from the germline V gene are SGHRS and YFSETQ. The CDR3 has 16 amino acids. The ends lost 4 bases at V and 5 bases at J; junction bases unmatched: 5. Written as DNA, the CDR3 is TGCGCCAGCAGCCGGGGACTAGCGGGAGAGAACAATGAGCAGTTCTTC. Its translation is CASSRGLAGENNEQFF.

This clonotype was detected many times. The V and J genes are TRBV10-2 and TRBJ2-3; D is perhaps TRBD2 (6 bases). CDR3 size: 16 residues. Germline-derived CDR1 and CDR2 are WSHSY and SAAADI. Trimming shortened V by 8 bases and J by 0 bases, and 18 bases separated the two germline ends. CDR3 coding DNA: TGCGCCAGCTGGAGGGGAAGCGGAGATAGCACAGATACGCAGTATTTT. This codes for CASWRGSGDSTDTQYF.

The chain uses TRBV19 and TRBJ1-2, with TRBD1 identical over 7 bases. The J segment lost 4 bases and the V segment lost 6 bases, leaving 2 bases of the junction unmatched. CDR1 is LNHDA and CDR2 is SQIVND in the germline V gene (reference sequence). CDR3 size: 12 residues. CDR3 amino acids: CASSDRAYGYTF. The CDR3 DNA follows: TGTGCCAGTAGCGACAGGGCCTATGGCTACACCTTC.

This clonotype was counted at least ten times. CDR3 bases: TGTGCCAGCAGCCGTGCCTTTGGTGCGCAAGCTAACAATGAGCAGTTCTTC. Residues: CASSRAFGAQANNEQFF. The chain couples TRBV7-6 to TRBJ2-1; D is unclear. V was cut by 5 bases and J by 5 bases, with 22 bases left in between. The CDR3 extends over 17 amino acids. From germline, CDR1 is SGHVS and CDR2 FNYEAQ. The full variable domain, its missing parts supplied by reference TRBV7-6 and TRBJ2-1, is GAGVSQSPRYKVTKRGQDVALRCDPISGHVSLYWYRQALGQGPEFLTYFNYEAQQDKSGLPNDRFSAERPEGSISTLTIQRTEQRDSAMYRCASSRAFGAQANNEQFFGPGTRLTVL.

The chain links TRBV28 to TRBJ1-2, with D possibly being TRBD1 (5 bases). Per germline, CDR1 MDHEN and CDR2 SYDVKM. The CDR3 covers 11 residues. The V end was cut by 6 bases, the J end by 6 bases, with 8 bases between. The CDR3 sequence is CASSAGDGYTF. As DNA, the CDR3 is TGTGCCAGCAGCGCGGGGGATGGCTACACCTTC.

Remarks on this clonotype: A clone one base away is much larger, so this may be a read error. The gene calls are TRBV7-8 and TRBJ2-1, with 7 bases identical to TRBD2. Germline CDR1 and CDR2: SGHVS and FQNEAQ. This CDR3 comprises 16 residues. The CDR3: CASSPLTGRSYNKQFF. CDR3 coding DNA: TGTGCCAGCAGCCCATTGACCGGGAGGTCCTACAATAAGCAGTTCTTC.

The V call is TRBV13, the J call TRBJ2-7; the D call may be TRBD1 or TRBD2 (5 bases each). The V gene's germline CDR1 is PRHDT and CDR2 FYEKMQ (reference sequence). The CDR3 has 14 amino acids. V was cut by 5 bases and J by 3 bases, with 14 bases left in between. CDR3 in DNA: TGTGCCAGCAGCCCCGGGACGGAGAGCTACGAGCAGTACTTC. Encoded protein: CASSPGTESYEQYF.

This clonotype was found a few times. The chain uses TRBV15 and TRBJ2-6; unclear D gene. Germline values: CDR1 LNHNV, CDR2 YYDKDF (reference sequence). The V and J ends lost 6 bases and 5 bases respectively, with 14 bases between them. CDR3 size: 15 residues. The CDR3 here is CATSGQAGRANVLTF. The CDR3 DNA reads TGTGCCACCAGTGGTCAGGCAGGACGGGCCAACGTCCTGACTTTC.